This T cell receptor (beta chain) stems from a study of cytomegalovirus exposure and HLA in healthy donors. Primers included in the PCR were 60 Vbeta and 13 Jbeta primers. TCRdb keeps only in-frame clones here, not all; method: immunoSEQ multiplex PCR. Among around 130,000 clones, roughly 80% were seen once, and the ten largest hold over 1%. V shed 4 bases and J shed 0 bases, with 12 bases lying between them. CDR3 length equals 15 residues. CDR1 is MGHRA and CDR2 is YSYEKL in the germline V gene. Remarks on this clone: Its antigen is still unknown.

General study points: The study labeled 180 or so TCR beta chains cytomegalovirus-associated. As a later analysis showed, a missense DCLRE1C variant was linked to trimming of TCR beta V- and J-genes.

Sequenced input: PBMCs. The rearrangement uses TRBV4-1 and TRBJ1-1, with D perhaps matching TRBD1 (5 bases). The clonotype originates from a boy between 5 and 17 years old in good health and CMV-seronegative. The CDR3 region has the DNA TGCGCCAGCAGCCCCTCGGACACCGTGAACACTGAAGCTTTCTTT. Protein product: CASSPSDTVNTEAFF.